The T cell receptor (beta chain) under discussion was sequenced for a study of OX40 agonist ivuxolimab in advanced cancers. As for the study in general: Patients took ivuxolimab, an agonistic anti-OX40 (CD134) antibody. Dose-escalation patients suffered from hepatocellular carcinoma, melanoma, renal cell or head and neck cancer. Participants could have had prior anti-PD-1, anti-PD-L1 or anti-CTLA-4 therapy, and approximately 40% had some. Study results and caveats: The study found that CD8+ T cells averaged more expanded clones than CD4+.

Here immunoSEQ multiplex PCR was the method, and the copy in TCRdb shows in-frame clones only, minus some. The sample yields fewer than 75,000 clones, 75% to 90% seen once. To note about this clone: Its specificity is unknown.

Source: CD4+ or CD8+ T cells sorted from blood, taken in a trial of the OX40 agonist ivuxolimab. This receptor was identified in an adult with an advanced solid tumor such as melanoma, head and neck, liver or kidney cancer.

The CDR3 loop reads CASSPRASGNTIYF. For the CDR3, the DNA is TGTGCCAGCAGCCCCAGAGCCTCTGGAAACACCATATATTTT. This chain connects TRBV14 to TRBJ1-3; D not certain. CDR1 and CDR2 from the germline V gene are SGHDN and FVKESK. The CDR3 length is 14 residues. V was clipped by 4 bases and J by 0 bases, with 7 bases between them.